This passage covers 8 T cell receptor beta chains from one sample sequenced in a study of CD8 T cells in ankylosing spondylitis (dated by TCRdb to 2016 to 2017). Broad study findings and their caveats: A TCR beta motif of about eight highly homologous amino acid variants appeared characteristic of blood from ankylosing spondylitis patients.

These receptors have no identified antigens. Library construction relied on 5' RACE. Instrument used: Illumina HiSeq 2500. TCRdb's own reprocessing of the public reads used fastp at Q25 and MiXCR and kept productive beta chains. Every entry covers one CDR3 protein and lists the most common genes and DNA from its rows. Counted in this sample were roughly 370,000 distinct CDR3 sequences; 20% to 25% of them appeared once. The top ten clones comprise roughly a sixth of the sample. The sequencing sample was made of blood, either unsorted or a sorted T cell fraction (not recorded which). The receptors were sampled from a male donor with ankylosing spondylitis.

The rearrangement joins TRBV27 to TRBJ1-2; 10 bases are shared with TRBD1. Germline V lookup: CDR1 MNHEY, CDR2 SMNVEV (reference sequence). The CDR3 has 14 amino acids. The trim removed 6 bases at V and 8 bases at J, leaving 9 bases unmatched. In nucleotides, the CDR3 is TGTGCCAGCAGAAGACAGGGGGCGTTGGAAGGCTACACCTTC. Its protein product is CASRRQGALEGYTF.

This clonotype was picked up a small number of times. At one end, the junction sequence differs from germline, possibly due to a read error. The V and J genes are TRBV23-1 and TRBJ2-1; perhaps D is TRBD1 or TRBD2 (6 bases each). TRBV23-1 falls under the ORF class, with uncertain function. This CDR3 contains 9 residues. The CDR3 spells CPGAYEQFF. The CDR3 DNA is TGTCCGGGGGCGTATGAGCAGTTCTTC.

The chain recombines TRBV12-5 with TRBJ2-1; D uncertain. The germline V gene has CDR1 LGHNT and CDR2 FRNRAP. This CDR3 is built from 13 residues. Trimming removed 3 bases from V and 6 bases from J, with 9 bases in between. CDR3 DNA sequence: TGTGCTAGTGGTTTTATGTCATTCAATGAGCAGTTCTTC. Translated, it gives CASGFMSFNEQFF.

This clonotype was observed a few times. The gene calls are TRBV11-2 and TRBJ2-3; 11 nucleotides align to TRBD2. In germline, CDR1 is SGHAT, CDR2 FQNNGV. CDR3 size: 16 residues. V shed 2 bases, J shed 3 bases, and the junction held 4 bases outside the gene matches. The CDR3 coding sequence is TGTGCCAGCAGCTTACTTAGCGGGAGGGGGACAGATACGCAGTATTTT. Translated, it gives CASSLLSGRGTDTQYF.

This clonotype was found a few times. This chain uses TRBV20-1 with TRBJ2-3; the D is unclear. The CDR3 is 15 amino acids. Germline-derived CDR1 and CDR2 are DFQATT and SNEGSKA (reference sequence). The V end was cut by 5 bases, the J end by 4 bases, with 19 bases between. The CDR3 reads CSAYRSALSADTQYF. The CDR3 DNA reads TGCAGTGCTTATCGCAGCGCGTTAAGTGCAGATACGCAGTATTTT.

V is TRBV28 and J is TRBJ2-3; D tentatively fits TRBD1 or TRBD2 (5 bases each). Germline V gene data show CDR1 as MDHEN and CDR2 as SYDVKM. V dropped 4 bases and J dropped 2 bases, with 13 bases sitting between them. CDR3 size: 15 residues. CDR3 sequence (DNA): TGTGCCAGCAGTTCCCGGGACGGATTCACAGATACGCAGTATTTT. Its protein product is CASSSRDGFTDTQYF.

About this clonotype: An end of the junction does not agree with germline; a read error may underlie this. The genes are TRBV20-1 and TRBJ2-1; D gene uncertain. Germline V lookup: CDR1 DFQATT, CDR2 SNEGSKA (reference sequence). This CDR3 contains 16 residues. The CDR3 sequence is CCARLPRVRSYNEQFF. The CDR3 DNA reads TGCTGTGCTAGGCTCCCAAGGGTCCGCTCCTACAATGAGCAGTTCTTC.

The chain is built from TRBV12-3 or TRBV12-4 and TRBJ2-5, with 8 bases matching TRBD1. The CDR3 consists of 18 residues. The V and J ends lost 6 bases and 4 bases, in that order; junction bases with no gene match: 19. The CDR3 sequence: CASSQTFWGRGQRETQYF. Written as DNA, the CDR3 is TGTGCCAGCAGCCAGACCTTCTGGGGCAGGGGGCAGCGAGAGACCCAGTACTTC.